The 18 T cell receptor beta chains in this list originate from one sample, sequenced in a study of T cells expressing NK-cell markers. Using the 5' RACE reads, TCRdb records one entry per CDR3 protein without DNA. In total, the table holds 150,000 to 200,000 distinct CDR3 sequences. The sequenced material came from blood T cells: a sorted CD56 or NKG2C T cell subset, CD4+ or CD8+ T cells, or bulk PBMC T cells (not recorded which). These receptors all come from a woman aged 18-70 years in good health.

The chain links TRBV7-8 to TRBJ2-2; TCRdb returns TRBD2, unconfirmable since there is no DNA. CDR3 length: 19 amino acids. The V gene's germline CDR1 is SGHVS and CDR2 FQNEAQ. CDR3 protein: CASSALTTSGSHLSGELFF.

The chain recombines TRBV30 with TRBJ1-4. The CDR3 extends over 12 amino acids. Germline values: CDR1 GTSNPN, CDR2 SVGIG (reference sequence). The CDR3 region is CAWSSYNEKLFF.

The rearrangement joins TRBV25-1 to TRBJ1-2; TCRdb indicates TRBD1, and absent DNA this call remains unverified. There are 12 residues in the CDR3. CDR1 is MGHDK and CDR2 is SYGVNS in the germline V gene. CDR3 protein: CASSPGERGYTF.

The chain uses TRBV6-1 and TRBJ2-7; TCRdb's assignment of TRBD1 cannot be checked, as there is no DNA. The length of the CDR3 is 12 residues. The germline CDR1 and CDR2 sequences are MNHNS and SASEGT. CDR3 residues: CASTGTVYEQYF.

The genes are TRBV5-6 and TRBJ2-2; as DNA is missing, the TRBD1 call by TCRdb cannot be tested. Germline lookup yields CDR1 SGHDT and CDR2 YYEEEE. The CDR3 loop spans 16 amino acids. Here the CDR3 reads CASSSGGRLNTGELFF.

J is TRBJ1-5 and V is TRBV5-5. Per germline, CDR1 SGHKS and CDR2 YYEKEE (reference sequence). The CDR3 loop spans 14 amino acids. CDR3 residues: CASSPVGGFQPQHF. The full variable domain, with the rest looked up from reference TRBV5-5 and TRBJ1-5, is DAGVTQSPTHLIKTRGQQVTLRCSPISGHKSVSWYQQVLGQGPQFIFQYYEKEERGRGNFPDRFSARQFPNYSSELNVNALLLGDSALYLCASSPVGGFQPQHFGDGTRLSIL.

The chain recombines TRBV20-1 with TRBJ1-1; TCRdb outputs TRBD1, but without DNA this stays unchecked. CDR1 is DFQATT, CDR2 SNEGSKA, per germline (reference sequence). This CDR3 is 12 amino acids long. CDR3 sequence reads: CSASGVQGRAFF.

The chain joins TRBV12-3 or TRBV12-4 to TRBJ1-4; TCRdb's D call of TRBD1 is untestable without DNA. The CDR3 runs 18 residues. This CDR3 reads CASRSGRTGGIANEKLFF.

The chain combines TRBV12-3 or TRBV12-4 with TRBJ1-2. The CDR3 spans 12 residues. This CDR3 reads CASTSGGKGYTF.

V is TRBV9 and J is TRBJ2-2. Germline values: CDR1 SGDLS, CDR2 YYNGEE. This CDR3 has 13 amino acids. The chain's CDR3 is CASSVKSTGELFF.

The V call is TRBV4-1, the J call TRBJ1-5; the TRBD1 assignment by TCRdb is unverifiable without DNA. Germline CDR1 MGHRA, CDR2 YSYEKL. The CDR3 is 17 residues long. CDR3 protein: CASSQVVGGLSNQPQHF.

This CDR3 is CASSFGTSGYNEQFF. This sequence joins TRBV7-7 and TRBJ2-1; TCRdb returns TRBD2, unconfirmable since there is no DNA. The CDR3 is made up of 15 amino acids. Germline CDR1 and CDR2: SSHAT and FNYEAQ (reference sequence).

This sequence joins TRBV29-1 and TRBJ1-2. This CDR3 has 14 amino acids. Germline CDR1 is SQVTM and CDR2 is ANQGSEA. This CDR3 reads CSVEEITANYGYTF.

The gene calls are TRBV3-1 and TRBJ1-2; the TCRdb D gene call, TRBD1, has no DNA to confirm it. There are 13 residues in the CDR3. Germline values: CDR1 LGHDT, CDR2 YNNKEL (reference sequence). CDR3 residues: CASSHQDSYGYTF.

This rearrangement joins TRBV2 to TRBJ2-6; the TRBD1 assignment by TCRdb is unverifiable without DNA. CDR1 SNHLY and CDR2 FYNNEI come from the germline V gene. The CDR3 sequence is 17 residues long. The CDR3 sequence: CASSQTGIPSGANVLTF.

This chain uses TRBV7-2 with TRBJ1-4. CDR1 and CDR2 from the germline V gene are SGHTA and FQGNSA. The CDR3 loop spans 17 amino acids. CDR3 sequence reads: CASSDPAWGGAREKLFF.

V gene TRBV2 combines with J gene TRBJ2-1; TCRdb's D call of TRBD2 is untestable without DNA. The CDR3 runs to 13 residues. In germline, CDR1 is SNHLY, CDR2 FYNNEI. The CDR3 loop reads CASSGLAGNEQFF.

V and J are TRBV20-1 and TRBJ2-6; absent DNA, TCRdb's TRBD1 call cannot be checked. The CDR3 has 16 residues. Germline values: CDR1 DFQATT, CDR2 SNEGSKA (reference sequence). The CDR3 loop reads CSASKGGNSGANVLTF.